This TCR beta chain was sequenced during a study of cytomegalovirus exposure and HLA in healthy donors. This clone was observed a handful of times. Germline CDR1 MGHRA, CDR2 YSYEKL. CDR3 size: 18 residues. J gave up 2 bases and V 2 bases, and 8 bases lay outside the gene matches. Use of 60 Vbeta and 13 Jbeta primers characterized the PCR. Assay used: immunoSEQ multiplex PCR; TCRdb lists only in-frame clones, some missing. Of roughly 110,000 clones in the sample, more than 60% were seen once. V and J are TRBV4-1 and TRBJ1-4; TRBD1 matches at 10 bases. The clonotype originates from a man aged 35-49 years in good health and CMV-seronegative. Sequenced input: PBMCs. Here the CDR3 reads CASSQRLTGGATNEKLFF. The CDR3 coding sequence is TGCGCCAGCAGCCAACGTCTGACAGGGGGCGCGACTAATGAAAAACTGTTTTTT.